The present T cell receptor (beta chain) was sequenced within a study of T cells after yellow fever vaccination. The authors made TCR cDNA by 5'RACE template switching, adding a universal primer site and UMIs. TCRdb recomputed calls from the 5' RACE reads with MiXCR, one row per CDR3 protein. The sample lists about 25,000 distinct CDR3 sequences, 3.4% seen once, with roughly 0.97% in the top ten. This clonotype was seen repeatedly, ten times or more. The sequence was obtained from a young man who received the YFV17D yellow fever vaccine. This material consisted of PBMCs, either bulk or a sorted T-cell subset (CD4+, CD8+, memory, or dextramer-sorted; not recorded which), taken about 49 days after the first yellow fever vaccination.

The CDR3 DNA reads as TGTGCCAGCAGCCAATATGAGCTCCTCTATGGCTACACCTTC. This sequence encodes CASSQYELLYGYTF. The chain employs TRBV3-1 and TRBJ1-2, with no clear D. Germline V lookup: CDR1 LGHDT, CDR2 YNNKEL (reference sequence). Trimming removed 2 bases from V and 4 bases from J, with 11 bases in between. CDR3 length: 14 amino acids. Together with reference TRBV3-1 and TRBJ1-2, the CDR3 gives the full variable domain: DTAVSQTPKYLVTQMGNDKSIKCEQNLGHDTMYWYKQDSKKFLKIMFSYNNKELIINETVPNRFSPKSPDKAHLNLHINSLELGDSAVYFCASSQYELLYGYTFGSGTRLTVV.